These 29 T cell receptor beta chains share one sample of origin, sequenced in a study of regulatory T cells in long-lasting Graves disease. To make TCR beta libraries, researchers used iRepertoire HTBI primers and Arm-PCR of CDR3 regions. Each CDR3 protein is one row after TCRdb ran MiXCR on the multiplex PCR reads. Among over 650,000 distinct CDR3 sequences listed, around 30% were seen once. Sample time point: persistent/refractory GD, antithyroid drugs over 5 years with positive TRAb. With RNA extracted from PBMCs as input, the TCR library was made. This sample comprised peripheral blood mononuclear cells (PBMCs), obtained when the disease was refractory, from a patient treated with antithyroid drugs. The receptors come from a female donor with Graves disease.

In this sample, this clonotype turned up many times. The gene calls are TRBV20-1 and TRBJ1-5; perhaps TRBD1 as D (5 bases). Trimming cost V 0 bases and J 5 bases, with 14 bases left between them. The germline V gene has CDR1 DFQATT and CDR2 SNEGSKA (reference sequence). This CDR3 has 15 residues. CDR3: CSARDLGQGYQPQHF. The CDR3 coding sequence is TGCAGTGCTAGAGATCTGGGCCAGGGATATCAGCCCCAGCATTTT.

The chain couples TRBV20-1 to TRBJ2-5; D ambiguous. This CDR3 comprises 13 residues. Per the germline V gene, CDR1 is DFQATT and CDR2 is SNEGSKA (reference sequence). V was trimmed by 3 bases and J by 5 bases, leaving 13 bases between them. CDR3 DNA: TGCAGTGCTAGCGCTCGGCCCAAGGAGACCCAGTACTTC. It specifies CSASARPKETQYF.

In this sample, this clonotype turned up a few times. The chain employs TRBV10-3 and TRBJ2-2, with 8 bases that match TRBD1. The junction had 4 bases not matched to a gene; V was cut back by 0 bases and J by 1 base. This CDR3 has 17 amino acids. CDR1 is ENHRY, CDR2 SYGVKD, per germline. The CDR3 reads CAISESYGTGNTGELFF. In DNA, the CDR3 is TGTGCCATCAGTGAGTCGTATGGGACAGGGAACACCGGGGAGCTGTTTTTT.

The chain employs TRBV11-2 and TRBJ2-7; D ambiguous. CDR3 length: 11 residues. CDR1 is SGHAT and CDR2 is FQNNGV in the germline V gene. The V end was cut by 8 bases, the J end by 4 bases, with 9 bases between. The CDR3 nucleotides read TGTGCCAGCTCGCGCTTATACGAGCAGTACTTC. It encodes CASSRLYEQYF.

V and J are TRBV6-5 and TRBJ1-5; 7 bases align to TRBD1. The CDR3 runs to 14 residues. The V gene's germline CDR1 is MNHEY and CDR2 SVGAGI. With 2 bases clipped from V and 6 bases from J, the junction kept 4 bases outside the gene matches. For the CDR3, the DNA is TGTGCCAGCAGTTACACCGAGGGGGCTCAGCCCCAGCATTTT. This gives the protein CASSYTEGAQPQHF.

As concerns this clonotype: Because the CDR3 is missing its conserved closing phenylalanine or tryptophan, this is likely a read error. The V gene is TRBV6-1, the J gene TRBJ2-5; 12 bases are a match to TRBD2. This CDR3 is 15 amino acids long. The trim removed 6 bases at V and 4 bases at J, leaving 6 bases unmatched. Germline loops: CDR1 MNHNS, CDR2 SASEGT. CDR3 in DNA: TGTGCCAGCAGCAGACCGGGACTAGCGGGAGAGACCCAGTACTCC. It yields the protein CASSRPGLAGETQYS.

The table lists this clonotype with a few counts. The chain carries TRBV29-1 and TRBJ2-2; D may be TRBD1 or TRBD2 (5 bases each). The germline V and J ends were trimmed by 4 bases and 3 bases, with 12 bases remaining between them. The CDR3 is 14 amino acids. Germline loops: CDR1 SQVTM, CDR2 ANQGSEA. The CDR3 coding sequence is TGCAGCGTTGGGGGGTCGACCTACACCGGGGAGCTGTTTTTT. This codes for CSVGGSTYTGELFF.

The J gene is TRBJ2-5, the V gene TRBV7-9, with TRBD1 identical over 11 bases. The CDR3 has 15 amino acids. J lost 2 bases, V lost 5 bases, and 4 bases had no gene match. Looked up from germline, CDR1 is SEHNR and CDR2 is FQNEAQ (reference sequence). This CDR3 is CASSKDRGRQETQYF. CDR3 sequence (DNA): TGTGCCAGCAGCAAGGACAGGGGGCGGCAAGAGACCCAGTACTTC.

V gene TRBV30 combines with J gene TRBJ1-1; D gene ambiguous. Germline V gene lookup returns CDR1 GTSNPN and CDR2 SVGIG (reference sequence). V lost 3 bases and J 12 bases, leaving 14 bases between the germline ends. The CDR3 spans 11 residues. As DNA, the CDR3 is TGTGCCTGGAGCCGGAGAAAAAAACCTTTCTTT. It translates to CAWSRRKKPFF.

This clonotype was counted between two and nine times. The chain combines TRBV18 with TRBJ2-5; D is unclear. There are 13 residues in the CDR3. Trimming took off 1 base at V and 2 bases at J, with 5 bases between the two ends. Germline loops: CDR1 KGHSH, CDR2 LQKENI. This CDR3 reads CASSPLTQETQYF. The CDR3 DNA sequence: TGTGCCAGCTCACCACTTACACAAGAGACCCAGTACTTC.

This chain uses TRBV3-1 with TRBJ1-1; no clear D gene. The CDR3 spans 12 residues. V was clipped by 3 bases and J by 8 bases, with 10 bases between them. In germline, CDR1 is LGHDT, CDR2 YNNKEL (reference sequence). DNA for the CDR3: TGTGCCAGCAGCCAGGGGTACTGGGAAGCTTTCTTT. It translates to CASSQGYWEAFF.

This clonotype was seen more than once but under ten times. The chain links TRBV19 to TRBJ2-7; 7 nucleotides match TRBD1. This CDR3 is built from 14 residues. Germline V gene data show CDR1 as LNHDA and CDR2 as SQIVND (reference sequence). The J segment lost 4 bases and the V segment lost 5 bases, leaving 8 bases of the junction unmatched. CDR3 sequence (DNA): TGTGCCAGTAGTGTAACAGGGGCAGGATACGAGCAGTACTTC. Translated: CASSVTGAGYEQYF.

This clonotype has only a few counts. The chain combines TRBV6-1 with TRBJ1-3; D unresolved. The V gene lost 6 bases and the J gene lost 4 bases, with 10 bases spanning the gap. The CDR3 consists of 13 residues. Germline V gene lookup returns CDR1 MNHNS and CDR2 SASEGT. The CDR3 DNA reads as TGTGCCAGCAGCTACGACACGGGAAACACCATATATTTT. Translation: CASSYDTGNTIYF.

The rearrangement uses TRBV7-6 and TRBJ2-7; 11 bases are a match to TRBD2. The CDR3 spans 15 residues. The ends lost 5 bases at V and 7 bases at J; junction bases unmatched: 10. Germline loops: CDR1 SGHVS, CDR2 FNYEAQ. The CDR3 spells CASSHLLAGAGEQYF. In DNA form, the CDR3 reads TGTGCCAGCAGCCACCTACTAGCGGGAGCGGGAGAGCAGTACTTC. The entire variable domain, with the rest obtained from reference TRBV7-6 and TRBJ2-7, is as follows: GAGVSQSPRYKVTKRGQDVALRCDPISGHVSLYWYRQALGQGPEFLTYFNYEAQQDKSGLPNDRFSAERPEGSISTLTIQRTEQRDSAMYRCASSHLLAGAGEQYFGPGTRLTVT.

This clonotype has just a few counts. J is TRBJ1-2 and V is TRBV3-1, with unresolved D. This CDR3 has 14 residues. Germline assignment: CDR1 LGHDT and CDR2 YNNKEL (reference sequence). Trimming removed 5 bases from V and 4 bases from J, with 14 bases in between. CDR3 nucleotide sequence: TGTGCCAGCAGCTCCGGCACTCGGCTCTATGGCTACACCTTC. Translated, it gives CASSSGTRLYGYTF.

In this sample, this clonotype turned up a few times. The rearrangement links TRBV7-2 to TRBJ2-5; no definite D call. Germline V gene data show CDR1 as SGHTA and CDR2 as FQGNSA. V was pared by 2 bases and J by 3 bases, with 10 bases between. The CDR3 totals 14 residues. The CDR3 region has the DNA TGTGCCAGCAGCTTACGCGTTTGGAAAGAGACCCAGTACTTC. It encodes CASSLRVWKETQYF. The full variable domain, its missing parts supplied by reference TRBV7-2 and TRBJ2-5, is GAGVSQSPSNKVTEKGKDVELRCDPISGHTALYWYRQSLGQGLEFLIYFQGNSAPDKSGLPSDRFSAERTGGSVSTLTIQRTQQEDSAVYLCASSLRVWKETQYFGPGTRLLVL.

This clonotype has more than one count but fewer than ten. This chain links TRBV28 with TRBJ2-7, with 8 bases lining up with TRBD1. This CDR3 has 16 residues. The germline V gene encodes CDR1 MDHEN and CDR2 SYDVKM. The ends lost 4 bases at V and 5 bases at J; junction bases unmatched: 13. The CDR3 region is CASSSPEQGDLHEQYF. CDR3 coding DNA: TGTGCCAGCAGTTCCCCGGAACAGGGGGACCTACACGAGCAGTACTTC.

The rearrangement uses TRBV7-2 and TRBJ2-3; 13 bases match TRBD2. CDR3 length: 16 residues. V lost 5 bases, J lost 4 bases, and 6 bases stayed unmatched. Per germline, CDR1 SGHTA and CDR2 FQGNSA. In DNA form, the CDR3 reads TGTGCCAGCAGCCCTACTAGCGGGAGGGCCGCAGATACGCAGTATTTT. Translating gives CASSPTSGRAADTQYF.

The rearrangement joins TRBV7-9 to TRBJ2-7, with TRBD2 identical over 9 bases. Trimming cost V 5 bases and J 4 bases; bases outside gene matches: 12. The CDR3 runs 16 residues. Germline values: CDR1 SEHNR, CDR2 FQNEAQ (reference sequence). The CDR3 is CASSPRLLAGPYEQYF. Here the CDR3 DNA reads TGTGCCAGCAGCCCCCGGCTACTAGCGGGTCCATACGAGCAGTACTTC.

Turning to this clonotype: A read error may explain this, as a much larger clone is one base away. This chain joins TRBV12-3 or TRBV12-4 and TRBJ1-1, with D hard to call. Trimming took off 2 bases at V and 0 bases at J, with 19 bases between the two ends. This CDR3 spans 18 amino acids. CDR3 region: CASSLPPYLTGMNTEAFF. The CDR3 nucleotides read TGTGCCAGCAGTTTACCACCCTACTTGACGGGCATGAACACTGAAGCTTTCTTT.

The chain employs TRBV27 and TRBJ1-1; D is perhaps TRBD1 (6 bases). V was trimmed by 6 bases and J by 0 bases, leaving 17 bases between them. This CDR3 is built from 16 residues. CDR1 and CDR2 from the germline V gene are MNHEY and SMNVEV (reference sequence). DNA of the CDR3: TGTGCCAGCAGCCCCACCCTCGGACAGCTGAACACTGAAGCTTTCTTT. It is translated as CASSPTLGQLNTEAFF.

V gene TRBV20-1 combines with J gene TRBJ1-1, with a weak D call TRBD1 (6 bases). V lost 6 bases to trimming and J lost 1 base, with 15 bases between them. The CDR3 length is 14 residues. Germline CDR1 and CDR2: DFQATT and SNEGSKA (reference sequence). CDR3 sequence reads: CSAINTGTNTEAFF. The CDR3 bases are TGCAGTGCAATCAACACAGGGACGAACACTGAAGCTTTCTTT.

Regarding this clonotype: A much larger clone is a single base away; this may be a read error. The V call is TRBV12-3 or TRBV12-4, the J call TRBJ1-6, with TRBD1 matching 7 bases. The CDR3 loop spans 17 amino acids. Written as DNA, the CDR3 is TGTGCCAGCAGTTATGAGGGGGGGGGACAGAAGAGTTCACCCCTCGACTTT. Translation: CASSYEGGGQKSSPLDF.

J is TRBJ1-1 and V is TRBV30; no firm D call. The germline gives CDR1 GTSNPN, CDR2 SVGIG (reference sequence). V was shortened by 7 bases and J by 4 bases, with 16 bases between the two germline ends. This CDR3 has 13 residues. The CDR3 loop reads CASRVGPGTEAFF. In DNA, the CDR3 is TGTGCCTCGCGAGTCGGGCCCGGCACTGAAGCTTTCTTT.

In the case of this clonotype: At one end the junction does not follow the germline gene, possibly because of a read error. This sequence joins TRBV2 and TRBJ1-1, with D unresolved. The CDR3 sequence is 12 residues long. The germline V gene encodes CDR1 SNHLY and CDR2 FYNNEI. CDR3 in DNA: TGTGCCAGCAGTGAACAATTGACTGAAGCTTCCTTT. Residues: CASSEQLTEASF.

The CDR3 region has the DNA TGTGCCAGCAACAAACGGACTAGCGGGAGTTCCGGGGAGCTGTTTTTT. As protein: CASNKRTSGSSGELFF. V is TRBV12-3 or TRBV12-4 and J is TRBJ2-2, with TRBD2 identical over 13 bases. V shed 7 bases, J shed 6 bases, and the junction held 8 bases outside the gene matches. The CDR3 is made up of 16 amino acids.

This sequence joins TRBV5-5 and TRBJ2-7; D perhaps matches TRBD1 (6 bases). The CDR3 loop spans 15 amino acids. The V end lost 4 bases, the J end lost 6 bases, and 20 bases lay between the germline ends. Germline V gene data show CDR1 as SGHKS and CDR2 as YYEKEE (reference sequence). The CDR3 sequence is CASSQEVQGLGEQYF. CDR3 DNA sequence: TGTGCCAGCAGCCAAGAGGTGCAGGGGTTAGGCGAGCAGTACTTC. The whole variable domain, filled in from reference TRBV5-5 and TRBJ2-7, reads DAGVTQSPTHLIKTRGQQVTLRCSPISGHKSVSWYQQVLGQGPQFIFQYYEKEERGRGNFPDRFSARQFPNYSSELNVNALLLGDSALYLCASSQEVQGLGEQYFGPGTRLTVT.

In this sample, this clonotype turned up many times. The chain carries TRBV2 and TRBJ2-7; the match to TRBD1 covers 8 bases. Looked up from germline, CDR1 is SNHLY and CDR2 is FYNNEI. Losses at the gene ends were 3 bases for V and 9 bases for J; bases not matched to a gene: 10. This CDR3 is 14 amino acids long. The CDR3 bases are TGTGCCAGCAGTGACGGGACAGGAGGGAACGGGCAGTACTTC. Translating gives CASSDGTGGNGQYF. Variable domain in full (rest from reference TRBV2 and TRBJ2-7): EPEVTQTPSHQVTQMGQEVILRCVPISNHLYFYWYRQILGQKVEFLVSFYNNEISEKSEIFDDQFSVERPDGSNFTLKIRSTKLEDSAMYFCASSDGTGGNGQYFGPGTRLTVT.

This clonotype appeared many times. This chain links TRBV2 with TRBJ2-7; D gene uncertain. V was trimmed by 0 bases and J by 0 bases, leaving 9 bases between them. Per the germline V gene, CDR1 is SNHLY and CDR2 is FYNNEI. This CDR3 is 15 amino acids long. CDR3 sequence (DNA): TGTGCCAGCAGTGAAGCGATTGGGGTCTCCTACGAGCAGTACTTC. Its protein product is CASSEAIGVSYEQYF.